These 10 T cell receptor beta chains were sequenced from one sample in a study of cytomegalovirus exposure and HLA in healthy donors. Use of 60 Vbeta and 13 Jbeta primers characterized the PCR. Sequenced by immunoSEQ multiplex PCR; TCRdb stores in-frame clones only, minus some. The table records around 130,000 clones, over 70% of them present only once. The material sequenced was PBMCs. The receptors shown here come from a woman aged 18-35 years in good health and CMV-seronegative.

The V gene is TRBV5-1, the J gene TRBJ2-7; 8 bases are shared with TRBD1. CDR3 length equals 15 residues. The junction had 9 bases not matched to a gene; V was cut back by 0 bases and J by 7 bases. CDR1 is SGHRS and CDR2 is YFSETQ in the germline V gene. CDR3 nucleotides: TGCGCCAGCAGCTTGGGGGGACAGGAGGGTTATGAGCAGTACTTC. It specifies CASSLGGQEGYEQYF.

V gene TRBV19 combines with J gene TRBJ1-2, with a possible D match to TRBD1 (5 bases). The V and J ends lost 5 bases and 8 bases respectively, with 15 bases between them. This CDR3 contains 13 residues. Germline V gives CDR1 LNHDA, CDR2 SQIVND (reference sequence). CDR3 residues: CASSWQGAGGYTF. DNA for the CDR3: TGTGCCAGTAGTTGGCAGGGAGCGGGCGGCTACACCTTC.

This clone has just a few counts. CDR3 nucleotides: TGTGCCAGCAGCTTAGCACAGGGGAATGAGCAGTTCTTC. Encoded protein: CASSLAQGNEQFF. The V and J genes are TRBV7-7 and TRBJ2-1; 7 nucleotides align to TRBD1. The CDR3 runs 13 residues. Losses at the gene ends were 0 bases for V and 7 bases for J; bases not matched to a gene: 0. CDR1 and CDR2 (germline): SSHAT, FNYEAQ (reference sequence).

This rearrangement joins TRBV5-4 to TRBJ1-2; D gene uncertain. Per the germline V gene, CDR1 is SGHNT and CDR2 is YYREEE (reference sequence). The CDR3 contains 15 residues. V shed 1 base and J shed 6 bases, with 16 bases lying between them. CDR3 region: CASSLLEAPIDGYTF. CDR3 bases: TGTGCCAGCAGCTTGCTCGAGGCGCCAATCGATGGCTACACCTTC. Full variable domain (outside the CDR3, taken from reference TRBV5-4 and TRBJ1-2): ETGVTQSPTHLIKTRGQQVTLRCSSQSGHNTVSWYQQALGQGPQFIFQYYREEENGRGNFPPRFSGLQFPNYSSELNVNALELDDSALYLCASSLLEAPIDGYTFGSGTRLTVV.

The chain has TRBV29-1 and TRBJ1-1, with D unclear. Between the trimmed V and J ends, which lost 6 bases and 1 base, there was a span of 3 bases. The CDR3 sequence is 10 residues long. The V gene's germline CDR1 is SQVTM and CDR2 ANQGSEA. CDR3 bases: TGCAGCGTAGCGAACACTGAAGCTTTCTTT. Protein sequence: CSVANTEAFF. Drawing the rest from reference TRBV29-1 and TRBJ1-1, the complete variable domain is SAVISQKPSRDICQRGTSLTIQCQVDSQVTMMFWYRQQPGQSLTLIATANQGSEATYESGFVIDKFPISRPNLTFSTLTVSNMSPEDSSIYLCSVANTEAFFGQGTRLTVV.

The rearrangement uses TRBV5-1 and TRBJ1-1, with D possibly being TRBD1 (6 bases). V dropped 3 bases and J dropped 3 bases, with 15 bases sitting between them. Germline V CDR1 and CDR2: SGHRS, YFSETQ. There are 15 residues in the CDR3. In nucleotides, the CDR3 is TGCGCCAGCAGCTCCCTACAGGGCCGGGACACTGAAGCTTTCTTT. This encodes CASSSLQGRDTEAFF.

The chain is built from TRBV19 and TRBJ2-3; 9 positions match TRBD2. The J segment lost 3 bases and the V segment lost 5 bases, leaving 3 bases of the junction unmatched. The germline V gene encodes CDR1 LNHDA and CDR2 SQIVND (reference sequence). The CDR3 is 14 amino acids. The CDR3 DNA follows: TGTGCCAGTAGTTTTCTAGCGGGAACAGATACGCAGTATTTT. Its translation: CASSFLAGTDTQYF.

The sample holds a few counts of this clone. The chain couples TRBV28 to TRBJ2-4; 8 positions match TRBD1. The CDR3 length is 13 residues. Germline V gene lookup returns CDR1 MDHEN and CDR2 SYDVKM. V lost 5 bases to trimming and J lost 8 bases; unmatched junction nucleotides: 5. The DNA for the CDR3 is TGTGCCAGCAGTCCGGGACAGGTACACATTCAGTACTTC. Protein sequence: CASSPGQVHIQYF.

The chain combines TRBV10-1 with TRBJ1-1; D unclear. Trimming cost V 4 bases and J 4 bases, with 16 bases left between them. Germline CDR1 and CDR2: WNHNN and SYGVQD (reference sequence). The CDR3 is made up of 15 amino acids. The CDR3 loop reads CASSASLGRGTEAFF. As DNA, the CDR3 is TGCGCCAGCAGTGCTTCACTCGGCCGGGGCACTGAAGCTTTCTTT.

The gene calls are TRBV30 and TRBJ2-3; D not resolved. Germline CDR1 GTSNPN, CDR2 SVGIG (reference sequence). CDR3 length: 13 residues. The V gene lost 4 bases and the J gene lost 1 base, with 9 bases spanning the gap. CDR3 DNA sequence: TGTGCCTGGACACTATCAGGCACAGATACGCAGTATTTT. As protein: CAWTLSGTDTQYF.